This T cell receptor (beta chain) emerged from a study of T cell changes during pregnancy in multiple sclerosis. TCRdb keeps only in-frame clones here, not all; method: immunoSEQ multiplex PCR. The profile shows 70,000 to 95,000 clones, about 88% of them singletons. Deletions cut 0 bases from V and 0 bases from J, with 6 bases between. Germline V gene sequence: CDR1 SGHRS, CDR2 YFSETQ. CDR3 length equals 15 residues. The rearrangement joins TRBV5-1 to TRBJ2-2; tentative D call: TRBD2 (6 bases). The clonotype was recovered from a female donor with multiple sclerosis, enrolled in a pregnancy study. Sequenced here: peripheral blood, sampled before pregnancy. CDR3 in amino acids: CASSLAGANTGELFF. Written as DNA, the CDR3 is TGCGCCAGCAGCTTGGCGGGGGCGAACACCGGGGAGCTGTTTTTT.